The 24 T cell receptor beta chains given below trace back to one sample, sequenced in a study of blood T cells in healthy people across ages (dated by TCRdb to about 2015). The protocol used for the library was 5' RACE. Instrument used: Illumina HiSeq 2500. The second PCR ran for roughly 6 to 11 cycles and used a J-beta primer mix along with a sample-barcoded 5' primer. TCRdb reran the public reads through fastp at Q25 and MiXCR, keeping productive beta chains. Here each entry gathers all rows of one CDR3 protein and keeps the most common genes and DNA. The sample table holds 1,500,000 or so distinct CDR3 sequences, of which 42% were seen once. The top ten clonotypes cover over 3.5% of the sample. Sequenced input: blood. These receptors all come from a young woman in good health.

The rearrangement uses TRBV20-1 and TRBJ1-6, with D possibly being TRBD1 (6 bases). Germline V gives CDR1 DFQATT, CDR2 SNEGSKA (reference sequence). The CDR3 is 14 residues long. The ends were cut back, 7 bases at V and 8 bases at J, with 18 bases in the middle. The CDR3 region has the DNA TGCAGTGTGGTGGGGGCCTCGGCCCATTCACCCCTCCACTTT. Protein product: CSVVGASAHSPLHF.

The chain recombines TRBV3-1 with TRBJ2-1; D is possibly TRBD1 or TRBD2 (5 bases each). V dropped 3 bases and J dropped 7 bases, with 16 bases sitting between them. Germline lookup yields CDR1 LGHDT and CDR2 YNNKEL (reference sequence). This CDR3 has 15 amino acids. Written as DNA, the CDR3 is TGTGCCAGCAGCCATATCCGGGACGGAGCGAATGAGCAGTTCTTC. This gives the protein CASSHIRDGANEQFF.

This sequence joins TRBV9 and TRBJ1-3; D call uncertain. CDR1 and CDR2 (germline): SGDLS, YYNGEE. Trimming took off 0 bases at V and 0 bases at J, with 7 bases between the two ends. There are 15 residues in the CDR3. The CDR3 here is CASSVDLSSGNTIYF. The CDR3 region has the DNA TGTGCCAGCAGCGTAGACCTGAGCTCTGGAAACACCATATATTTT.

The chain couples TRBV29-1 to TRBJ1-4, with D maybe TRBD1 (5 bases). CDR3 length: 13 residues. The V and J ends lost 3 bases and 7 bases respectively, with 12 bases between them. The germline V gene encodes CDR1 SQVTM and CDR2 ANQGSEA. The CDR3 nucleotides are TGCAGCGTTGACGAACCTGGGACTGAAAAACTGTTTTTT. This encodes CSVDEPGTEKLFF.

The chain recombines TRBV20-1 with TRBJ1-6; TRBD1 agrees at 7 bases. The CDR3 is 14 residues long. With V trimmed by 3 bases and J by 11 bases, 10 bases remained unmatched. In germline, CDR1 is DFQATT, CDR2 SNEGSKA (reference sequence). CDR3 sequence reads: CSASRRQGSAPLHF. The CDR3 bases are TGCAGTGCTAGCCGCCGACAGGGTAGTGCACCCCTCCACTTT.

This rearrangement joins TRBV5-1 to TRBJ2-1; 8 nucleotides line up with TRBD1. The CDR3 spans 17 residues. V shed 0 bases and J 2 bases; nucleotides not matched to a gene: 7. Per germline, CDR1 SGHRS and CDR2 YFSETQ. The CDR3 protein is CASSLGIRGQAYNEQFF. CDR3 nucleotide sequence: TGCGCCAGCAGCTTGGGAATCAGGGGGCAAGCCTACAATGAGCAGTTCTTC.

This clonotype was counted a few times. The rearrangement links TRBV9 to TRBJ1-2; 9 bases align to TRBD1. The germline gives CDR1 SGDLS, CDR2 YYNGEE. The CDR3 extends over 14 amino acids. Trimming at V came to 5 bases and at J to 6 bases, leaving 8 bases not matched to a gene. The CDR3 loop reads CASSAPDRGHGYTF. CDR3 nucleotides: TGTGCCAGCAGTGCCCCGGACAGGGGTCATGGCTACACCTTC. Full variable domain (rest looked up from reference TRBV9 and TRBJ1-2): DSGVTQTPKHLITATGQRVTLRCSPRSGDLSVYWYQQSLDQGLQFLIQYYNGEERAKGNILERFSAQQFPDLHSELNLSSLELGDSALYFCASSAPDRGHGYTFGSGTRLTVV.

This clonotype has just a few counts. The chain's CDR3 is CASSVLGGGASDTQYF. CDR3 DNA sequence: TGTGCCAGCAGCGTCCTGGGCGGGGGGGCATCAGATACGCAGTATTTT. The rearrangement links TRBV11-2 to TRBJ2-3; the match to TRBD2 covers 9 bases. Per the germline V gene, CDR1 is SGHAT and CDR2 is FQNNGV. The V and J ends lost 5 bases and 4 bases, in that order; junction bases with no gene match: 10. This CDR3 has 16 amino acids. The full variable domain, rest sourced from reference TRBV11-2 and TRBJ2-3, is EAGVAQSPRYKIIEKRQSVAFWCNPISGHATLYWYQQILGQGPKLLIQFQNNGVVDDSQLPKDRFSAERLKGVDSTLKIQPAKLEDSAVYLCASSVLGGGASDTQYFGPGTRLTVL.

The rearrangement links TRBV7-9 to TRBJ2-1, with D hard to call. The DNA end lines up better with TRBJ2-7; the J call may be wrong. This CDR3 comprises 16 residues. Germline loops: CDR1 SEHNR, CDR2 FQNEAQ (reference sequence). The CDR3 nucleotides read TGTGCCAGCAGCTTAAGGGCTACCAGCCTCTACAATGAGCAGTACTTC. This codes for CASSLRATSLYNEQYF.

The sample holds many counts of this clonotype. J is TRBJ2-3 and V is TRBV20-1; the match to TRBD2 covers 7 bases. J was trimmed by 4 bases and V by 5 bases; bases with no gene match: 3. Germline CDR1 is DFQATT and CDR2 is SNEGSKA (reference sequence). The CDR3 has 12 residues. The CDR3 reads CSALGGADTQYF. CDR3 coding DNA: TGCAGTGCTCTTGGGGGGGCAGATACGCAGTATTTT.

On this clonotype itself: The germline gene is not matched at one end of the junction; a read error may be the cause. The chain has TRBV12-3 or TRBV12-4 and TRBJ2-3, with 8 bases identical to TRBD1. This CDR3 has 14 amino acids. The CDR3 sequence: CASSVQGAADAQYF. The CDR3 nucleotides are TGTGCCAGCAGTGTTCAGGGGGCGGCAGATGCGCAGTATTTT.

V is TRBV20-1 and J is TRBJ2-1; no clear D gene. V lost 6 bases and J 2 bases, leaving 14 bases between the germline ends. Per the germline V gene, CDR1 is DFQATT and CDR2 is SNEGSKA (reference sequence). The CDR3 has 14 residues. This CDR3 is CSAPARRTYNEQFF. The DNA for the CDR3 is TGCAGTGCCCCTGCCCGGCGAACCTACAATGAGCAGTTCTTC.

V gene TRBV27 combines with J gene TRBJ2-7; TRBD1 matches 10 bases. The DNA end is a closer match to TRBJ2-5, so the J assignment may be wrong. CDR3 size: 16 residues. CDR1 is MNHEY and CDR2 is SMNVEV in the germline V gene (reference sequence). CDR3 region: CASTLRPGQGYETQYF. The CDR3 bases are TGTGCCAGCACCCTACGCCCGGGACAGGGGTATGAGACCCAGTACTTC.

This chain connects TRBV11-1 to TRBJ2-7; 9 bases are a match to TRBD2. The CDR3 has 15 amino acids. Germline-derived CDR1 and CDR2 are SGHAT and FQDESV (reference sequence). V shed 1 base and J 5 bases; nucleotides not matched to a gene: 6. In DNA, the CDR3 is TGTGCCAGCAGCTTAGTTCGCGGGAGGGCGGACGAGCAGTACTTC. It codes for CASSLVRGRADEQYF.

The chain uses TRBV20-1 and TRBJ1-2; 8 bases are a match to TRBD1. J gave up 2 bases and V 2 bases, and 7 bases lay outside the gene matches. CDR3 length equals 15 residues. Per germline, CDR1 DFQATT and CDR2 SNEGSKA (reference sequence). CDR3 amino acids: CSARNEQGVNYGYTF. The CDR3 region has the DNA TGCAGTGCTAGAAATGAACAGGGGGTCAACTATGGCTACACCTTC.

This clonotype was picked up a small number of times. V usage is TRBV4-2 and J usage is TRBJ1-6; 8 bases match TRBD1. The CDR3 has 17 amino acids. CDR1 LGHNA and CDR2 YNFKEQ come from the germline V gene. The junction had 4 bases not matched to a gene; V was cut back by 3 bases and J by 0 bases. Here the CDR3 reads CASSHGDRSSYNSPLHF. In DNA, the CDR3 is TGTGCCAGCAGCCATGGGGACAGGTCCTCCTATAATTCACCCCTCCACTTT.

This clonotype turned up a few times. The rearrangement joins TRBV10-3 to TRBJ1-1; a possible D gene is TRBD1 (6 bases). V lost 5 bases, J lost 1 base, and 14 bases lay in between. This CDR3 comprises 15 residues. Looked up from germline, CDR1 is ENHRY and CDR2 is SYGVKD. This CDR3 is CAISKTGWENTEAFF. CDR3 coding DNA: TGTGCCATCAGTAAAACAGGGTGGGAGAACACTGAAGCTTTCTTT.

The rearrangement uses TRBV3-1 and TRBJ2-5; 7 bases fit TRBD2. The end of the DNA is better explained by TRBJ2-1, so the J call may be wrong. The germline V gene encodes CDR1 LGHDT and CDR2 YNNKEL (reference sequence). The CDR3 extends over 15 amino acids. CDR3 nucleotide sequence: TGTGCCAGCAGCGGACTAGTCTCGCCCCAAGAGACCCAGTTCTTC. Residues: CASSGLVSPQETQFF.

The table lists this clonotype with a few counts. This chain links TRBV6-2 or TRBV6-3 with TRBJ1-1; tentatively, D is TRBD1 (6 bases). Germline V lookup: CDR1 MNHEY, CDR2 SVGEGT. This CDR3 region has 16 residues. V shed 6 bases and J shed 1 base, with 18 bases lying between them. Here the CDR3 DNA reads TGTGCCAGCAGCAGCACAGGGTTTAGTAGGAACACTGAAGCTTTCTTT. It encodes CASSSTGFSRNTEAFF.

The chain is built from TRBV12-3 or TRBV12-4 and TRBJ2-4, with a tentative D call TRBD2 (6 bases). CDR3 size: 13 residues. Trimming took off 5 bases at V and 6 bases at J, with 11 bases between the two ends. The CDR3 loop is CASSRLAPNIQYF. The CDR3, as DNA: TGTGCCAGCAGTCGTCTAGCGCCAAACATTCAGTACTTC.

This clonotype was counted a few times. The chain uses TRBV6-1 and TRBJ1-6, with D unresolved. The V end lost 7 bases, the J end lost 7 bases, and 20 bases lay between the germline ends. The CDR3 runs to 16 residues. CDR1 MNHNS and CDR2 SASEGT come from the germline V gene. The CDR3 DNA is TGTGCCAGCAAGAGGCCGCCTGAAGGGTACAATTCACCCCTCCACTTT. Its protein product is CASKRPPEGYNSPLHF.

This clonotype was counted many times. The genes are TRBV3-1 and TRBJ2-1; D might be TRBD2 (5 bases). The CDR3 extends over 12 amino acids. Germline V gene sequence: CDR1 LGHDT, CDR2 YNNKEL (reference sequence). V lost 4 bases, J lost 5 bases, and 6 bases lay in between. The CDR3 coding sequence is TGTGCCAGCAGCCGACTAAACAATGAGCAGTTCTTC. This codes for CASSRLNNEQFF.

This chain joins TRBV4-2 and TRBJ2-7; D is unresolved. Germline V gene data show CDR1 as LGHNA and CDR2 as YNFKEQ. The CDR3 contains 11 residues. With 4 bases removed from V and 6 bases from J, the gap between germline ends came to 7 bases. The CDR3 DNA sequence: TGTGCCAGCAGCCGCAAGGGCGAGCAGTACTTC. The encoded protein is CASSRKGEQYF.

This sequence joins TRBV9 and TRBJ2-7; 7 positions agree with TRBD2. The CDR3 loop spans 15 amino acids. After removal of 3 bases from V and 7 bases from J, the junction contained 13 bases not matched to a gene. The V gene's germline CDR1 is SGDLS and CDR2 YYNGEE. Here the CDR3 reads CASSGASGVYNEQYF. The DNA for the CDR3 is TGTGCCAGCAGCGGGGCTAGCGGAGTCTACAATGAGCAGTACTTC. The whole variable domain, filled in from reference TRBV9 and TRBJ2-7, reads DSGVTQTPKHLITATGQRVTLRCSPRSGDLSVYWYQQSLDQGLQFLIQYYNGEERAKGNILERFSAQQFPDLHSELNLSSLELGDSALYFCASSGASGVYNEQYFGPGTRLTVT.